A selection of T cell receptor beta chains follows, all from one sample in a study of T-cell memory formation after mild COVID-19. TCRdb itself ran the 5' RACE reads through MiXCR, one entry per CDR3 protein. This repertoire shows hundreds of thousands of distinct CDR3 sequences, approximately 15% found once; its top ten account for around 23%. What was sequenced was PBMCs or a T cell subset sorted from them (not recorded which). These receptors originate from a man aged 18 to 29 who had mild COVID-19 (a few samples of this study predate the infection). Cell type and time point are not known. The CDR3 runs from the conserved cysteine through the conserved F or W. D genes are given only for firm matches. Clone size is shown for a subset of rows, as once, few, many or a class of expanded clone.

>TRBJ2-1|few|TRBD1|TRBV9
TGTGCCAGCGCCGCACCCAGGGACAGCAACAATGAGCAGTTCTTC
CASAAPRDSNNEQFF
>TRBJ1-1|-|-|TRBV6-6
TGTGCCAGCAGATCCGGTAAGGGACCGAACACTGAAGCTTTCTTT
CASRSGKGPNTEAFF
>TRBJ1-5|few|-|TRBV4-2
TGTGCCAGCAGCCAAGGGTCCGCCAATCAGCCCCAGCATTTT
CASSQGSANQPQHF
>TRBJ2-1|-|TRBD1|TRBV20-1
TGCAGTGCCAGCTTCCCGCCAGGGGGCTATGGTGAGCAGTTCTTC
CSASFPPGGYGEQFF
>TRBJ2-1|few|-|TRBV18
TGTGCCAGCTCACCACTCGGGGGTGGCTACAATGAGCAGTTCTTC
CASSPLGGGYNEQFF
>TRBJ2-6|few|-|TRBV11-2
TGTGCCAGCAGCCCGAGGGGAACTGGGGCCAACGTCCTGACTTTC
CASSPRGTGANVLTF
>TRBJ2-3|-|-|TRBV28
TGTGCCAGCACGCGGACATCCTTCCCAGATACGCAGTATTTT
CASTRTSFPDTQYF
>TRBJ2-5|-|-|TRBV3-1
TGTGCCAGCAAAGAGACCCAGTACTTC
CASKETQYF
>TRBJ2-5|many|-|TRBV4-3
TGCGCCAGCAGCCAAGCCCCGGAAGAGACCCAGTACTTC
CASSQAPEETQYF
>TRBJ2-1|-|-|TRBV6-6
TGTGCCACCGGTAAAGGGCTTGAGCAGTTCTTC
CATGKGLEQFF
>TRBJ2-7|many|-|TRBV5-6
TGTGCCAGCAGCTTGCGGGACCAGGACGAGCAGTACTTC
CASSLRDQDEQYF
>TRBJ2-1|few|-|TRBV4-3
TGCGCCAGCAGCCAAGAGGGCCTCTCCAATGAGCAGTTCTTC
CASSQEGLSNEQFF
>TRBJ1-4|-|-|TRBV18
TGTGCCAGCTCCTCCGTGATTGCAACTAATGAAAAACTGTTTTTT
CASSSVIATNEKLFF
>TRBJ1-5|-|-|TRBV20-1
TGCAGTGCTACCTCCCTCAACAGGGATCAGCCCCAGCATTTT
CSATSLNRDQPQHF
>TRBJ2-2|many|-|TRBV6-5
TGTGCCAGCAGTCCTCGGGGGCCGGGGGCCACCGGGGAGCTGTTTTTT
CASSPRGPGATGELFF
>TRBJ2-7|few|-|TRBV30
TGTGCCTGGAGTGGGTATACTTCCTACGAGCAGTACTTC
CAWSGYTSYEQYF
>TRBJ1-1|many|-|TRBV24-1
TGTGCCACCAGTGATCCTGCCCGAGGGGGCACTGAAGCTTTCTTT
CATSDPARGGTEAFF
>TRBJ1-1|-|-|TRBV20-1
TGCAGTGGGGGCGCGAACACTGAAGCTTTCTTT
CSGGANTEAFF
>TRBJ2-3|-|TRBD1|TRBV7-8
TGTGCCAGCAGCTTAGCGCAGGGGGTGGCAGATACGCAGTATTTT
CASSLAQGVADTQYF
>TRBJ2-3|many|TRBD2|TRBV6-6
TGTGCCAGCAGATCTCGGGGTCCTAGCGGTAGCACAGATACGCAGTATTTT
CASRSRGPSGSTDTQYF
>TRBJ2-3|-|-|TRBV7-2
TGTGCCAGCAGCTTAAGCGACCTACAGTATTTT
CASSLSDLQYF
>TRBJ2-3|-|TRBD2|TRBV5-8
TGTGCCAGCAGCGCCCGGACTAGCGGGGGGGCAGATACGCAGTATTTT
CASSARTSGGADTQYF
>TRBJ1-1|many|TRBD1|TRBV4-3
TGCGCCAGCAGCCAAGCTGCAGGGGGCGGGTACACTGAAGCTTTCTTT
CASSQAAGGGYTEAFF
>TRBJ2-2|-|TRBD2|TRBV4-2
TGTGCCAGCGCTAGCGGGGGGGCCACCGGGGAGCTGTTTTTT
CASASGGATGELFF
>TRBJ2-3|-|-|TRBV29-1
TGCAGCGTTGAAGATTACGGGGGCACAGATACGCAGTATTTT
CSVEDYGGTDTQYF
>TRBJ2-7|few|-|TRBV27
TGTGCCAGCAGTTTATTTCCCCCCCCCACGTGTCAGAAGGGGAGCTACGAGCAGTACTTC
CASSLFPPPTCQKGSYEQYF
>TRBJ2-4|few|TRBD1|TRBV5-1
TGCGCCAGCAGCTCGGAGGACAGGGTTCGGAACTTC
CASSSEDRVRNF
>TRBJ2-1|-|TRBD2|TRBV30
TGTGCCTGGAGTACGGGGACTAGCGGGGGGGCGAATGAGCAGTTCTTC
CAWSTGTSGGANEQFF
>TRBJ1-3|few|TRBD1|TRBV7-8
TGTGCCAGCAGCGCACACAGGGGGCCTGGAAACACCATATATTTT
CASSAHRGPGNTIYF
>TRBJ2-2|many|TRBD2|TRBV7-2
TGTGCCAGCAGCCCGCGGGGGGGCCCCACCGGGGAGCTGTTTTTT
CASSPRGGPTGELFF
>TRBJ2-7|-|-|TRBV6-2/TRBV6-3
TGTGCCAGCAGTTACATGTCCTACGAGCAGTACTTC
CASSYMSYEQYF
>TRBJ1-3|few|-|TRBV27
TGTGCCAGCAGTTACGGAAACACCATATATTTT
CASSYGNTIYF
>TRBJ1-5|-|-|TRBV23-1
TGCGCCAGCAGTCAAACTTCGGATGTCAATCAGCCCCAGCATTTT
CASSQTSDVNQPQHF
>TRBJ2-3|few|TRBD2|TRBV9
TGTGCCAGCAGCGCTAGCGGGAGGGCAGATACGCAGTATTTT
CASSASGRADTQYF
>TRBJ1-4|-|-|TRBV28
TGTGCCAGCGGGGGCGACGGAAAACTGTTTTTT
CASGGDGKLFF
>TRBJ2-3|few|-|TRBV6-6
TGTGCCAGCAGTTCCATATATACGCAGTATTTT
CASSSIYTQYF
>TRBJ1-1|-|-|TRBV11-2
TGTGCCAGCAGCTTAGCCCCAGGGGCCCTGGACACTGAAGCTTTCTTT
CASSLAPGALDTEAFF
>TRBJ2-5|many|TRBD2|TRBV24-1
TGTGCCACCAGCGCCCTTCTAGCGGACCAAGAGACCCAGTACTTC
CATSALLADQETQYF
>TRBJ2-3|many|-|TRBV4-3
TGCGCCAGCAGCCAAGAGAGGACTACTAGCACAGATACGCAGTATTTT
CASSQERTTSTDTQYF
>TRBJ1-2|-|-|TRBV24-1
TGTGCCACCAGTCCCGGGTGGACAGCCGAACTCTATGGCTACACCTTC
CATSPGWTAELYGYTF